This TCR beta chain came from a study of shared clonotypes between healthy human individuals. Study details: Samples came from a couple of female and three male donors aged 18 to 49.

When replicate PCRs were run on sorted subsets, they used about 220 ng DNA, about 30,000 T cell genomes. Only in-frame clones appear in the TCRdb table, and some are missing; sequencing was by immunoSEQ multiplex PCR. Here the sample spans fewer than 850,000 clones, about 96% being singletons. Germline assignment: CDR1 SNHLY and CDR2 FYNNEI. CDR3 length equals 11 residues. Trimming pared 7 bases from V and 3 bases from J, leaving 6 bases between. The naive CD8 fraction comprised CD45RO-negative cells positively selected for CCR7 and excluded terminally differentiated effector memory CD45RA+ cells. There were only Caucasian adults among the donors, and all lived in Nashville, Tennessee.

The sequenced sample consisted of naive CD8+ T cells sorted from blood. The chain employs TRBV2 and TRBJ2-5, with D perhaps TRBD2 (6 bases). The source of this sequence is a man between 25 and 39 years old in good health. CDR3 coding DNA: TGTGCCAGCAAGCGGGAAGAGACCCAGTACTTC. Translated: CASKREETQYF.